The rows below give T cell receptor beta chains drawn from one sample of a study of radiotherapy plus CTLA-4 blockade in lung cancer. Generated by immunoSEQ multiplex PCR, the TCRdb table keeps only in-frame clones and is missing some. The table records some 87,000 clones, around four fifths of them present only once. The source material was peripheral blood, sampled from a patient treated with radiotherapy plus ipilimumab. The receptors come from a human donor with non-small cell lung cancer that progressed on radiotherapy plus ipilimumab. CDR3s include the opening cysteine and the closing phenylalanine or tryptophan. A D gene is named only where the DNA matches it firmly. Size tells how often a clone was seen (once, few, many) or the class of an expanded clone, and some rows leave it out.

clone size,D gene,V gene,J gene,CDR3 DNA,CDR3 protein
NA,NA,TRBV9,TRBJ1-1,TGTGCCAGCAGCGTAGGTCTGAAGAACACTGAAGCTTTCTTT,CASSVGLKNTEAFF
NA,NA,TRBV7-2,TRBJ1-2,TGTGCCAGCAGCTTAGGTGGCAGTTGGTGGTATGGCTACACCTTC,CASSLGGSWWYGYTF
NA,NA,TRBV7-3,TRBJ2-3,TGTGCCAGCAGCTTAAATATTGGCACTAGCACAGATACGCAGTATTTT,CASSLNIGTSTDTQYF
NA,NA,TRBV5-1,TRBJ2-1,TGCGCCAGCAGCTTGGGCTTCTTAGGGGCGAATGAGCAGTTCTTC,CASSLGFLGANEQFF
NA,NA,TRBV30,TRBJ1-3,TGTGCCTGGGGCCCCCGCGCGGCCTCTGGAAACACCATATATTTT,CAWGPRAASGNTIYF
NA,NA,TRBV27,TRBJ1-1,TGTGCCAGCAGTTTTGGTCAGGGGCATGAGAACACTGAAGCTTTCTTT,CASSFGQGHENTEAFF
NA,NA,TRBV7-3,TRBJ2-2,TGTGCCAGCAGCCCAACCCCCCCCGCAGGTGACACCGGGGAGCTGTTTTTT,CASSPTPPAGDTGELFF
NA,NA,TRBV30,TRBJ1-4,TGTGCCTGGAGTATCGGTCGGGCCGAAAAACTGTTTTTT,CAWSIGRAEKLFF
once,TRBD2,TRBV5-1,TRBJ2-1,TGCGCCAGCAGCTTAGGACTAGCCGGGGGTGAGCAGTTCTTC,CASSLGLAGGEQFF
NA,NA,TRBV19,TRBJ2-7,TGTGCCACCTCAACCCTACAGGGAGGATCCTACGAGCAGTACTTC,CATSTLQGGSYEQYF
NA,TRBD1,TRBV7-9,TRBJ2-3,TGTGCCAGCAGCTTATTGGGACAGAGCACAGATACGCAGTATTTT,CASSLLGQSTDTQYF
NA,TRBD1,TRBV15,TRBJ2-7,TGTGCCACCAGCACCAGGCCAGGGGGCGAGCAGTACTTC,CATSTRPGGEQYF
NA,NA,TRBV28,TRBJ1-6,TGTGCCAGCAGTTTAGGGTGGGGTTCACCCCTCCACTTT,CASSLGWGSPLHF
NA,TRBD1,TRBV7-8,TRBJ1-2,TGTGCCAGCAGCGCTGACAGGGGGACCTATGGCTACACCTTC,CASSADRGTYGYTF
NA,NA,TRBV2,TRBJ1-4,TGTGCCAGCAGTGGTATACAGGTTAATGAAAAACTGTTTTTT,CASSGIQVNEKLFF
NA,TRBD2,TRBV7-9,TRBJ2-5,TGTGCCAGCAGCCCCGGTAGCGGGAGAGAGACCCAGTACTTC,CASSPGSGRETQYF
NA,NA,TRBV4-2,TRBJ1-5,TGTGCCAGCAGCCAAGACACCAATCAGCCCCAGCATTTT,CASSQDTNQPQHF
NA,NA,TRBV18,TRBJ1-1,TGTGCCAGCTCACCGGGCTTGTCAGGGAACACTGAAGCTTTCTTT,CASSPGLSGNTEAFF
NA,TRBD1,TRBV6-4,TRBJ1-2,TGTGCCAGCAGGCCGGGACAGGGATCTAACTATGGCTACACCTTC,CASRPGQGSNYGYTF
few,TRBD2,TRBV5-1,TRBJ2-5,TGCGCCAGCCTCCTAAGCGGGAGGCTCGGAGAGACCCAGTACTTC,CASLLSGRLGETQYF
NA,NA,TRBV7-2,TRBJ2-3,TGTGCCAGCAGCTTAGCGGGTAGGCGGACCCTCGGGGCCGGTACGCAGTATTTT,CASSLAGRRTLGAGTQYF
few,NA,TRBV12-5,TRBJ2-2,TGTGCTAGTGGTTTGGTACTCGCGAACACCGGGGAGCTGTTTTTT,CASGLVLANTGELFF
NA,NA,TRBV27,TRBJ2-3,TGTGCCAGCAGACTCGGGGGCGGGACAGATACGCAGTATTTT,CASRLGGGTDTQYF
NA,NA,TRBV5-8,TRBJ1-4,TGTGCCAGCAGCTTGGGGTGGGCTAATGAAAAACTGTTTTTT,CASSLGWANEKLFF
NA,NA,TRBV19,TRBJ2-7,TGTGCCAGTAGTTCCTCGAGGGGCTACGAGCAGTACTTC,CASSSSRGYEQYF
NA,NA,TRBV4-1,TRBJ2-3,TGCGCCAGCAGCCAAGTGCCAGTCGAGCGCGGCACAGATACGCAGTATTTT,CASSQVPVERGTDTQYF
NA,TRBD1,TRBV11-1,TRBJ1-6,TGTGCCAGCAGCTTATCGACAGGGCAGGGTTCACCCCTCCACTTT,CASSLSTGQGSPLHF
NA,TRBD1,TRBV4-3,TRBJ1-2,TGCGCCAGCAGCCAAGGGGGCAGGGGGTATGGCTACACCTTC,CASSQGGRGYGYTF
NA,NA,TRBV6-6,TRBJ2-1,TGTGCCAGCAGTTACTCAACTAGTTACAATGAGCAGTTCTTC,CASSYSTSYNEQFF
few,TRBD1,TRBV18,TRBJ1-3,TGTGCCAGCTCACCACTGACAGGGTCGGACTCTGGAAACACCATATATTTT,CASSPLTGSDSGNTIYF
NA,NA,TRBV12-5,TRBJ1-1,TGTGCTAGTGGTTTGGTACAGGGACCCGCTTCTGGGGCTTTCTTT,CASGLVQGPASGAFF
NA,NA,TRBV11-3,TRBJ2-2,TGTGCCGAACAGGGAAACACCGGGGAGCTGTTTTTT,CAEQGNTGELFF
few,NA,TRBV6-1,TRBJ1-2,TGTGCCAGCAGTGGATACCGGGACCAGAACTATGGCTACACCTTC,CASSGYRDQNYGYTF
once,TRBD1,TRBV18,TRBJ1-2,TGTGCCAGCTCTCCACCCACACAGGGACAGGCGTTCGGCTACACCTTC,CASSPPTQGQAFGYTF
NA,NA,TRBV7-9,TRBJ2-7,TGTGCCAGCAGCACGCTCACTACAGGGCGCTACGAGCAGTACTTC,CASSTLTTGRYEQYF
NA,TRBD2,TRBV6-1,TRBJ2-2,TGTGCCAGCGGCTTAGCGGGGGCCACCGGGGAGCTGTTTTTT,CASGLAGATGELFF
NA,TRBD1,TRBV19,TRBJ2-7,TGTGCCAGTAGTATAGCGGGACAGCCGTCCTCCTACGAGCAGTACTTC,CASSIAGQPSSYEQYF
once,NA,TRBV30,TRBJ1-4,TGTGCCTGGAGTGTTCGGGCTTCTCAGGAAAAACTGTTTTTT,CAWSVRASQEKLFF
once,TRBD2,TRBV4-3,TRBJ2-3,TGCGCCAGCAGCCAAGAAGCAGGGAGGGGCACAGATACGCAGTATTTT,CASSQEAGRGTDTQYF
NA,NA,TRBV14,TRBJ1-1,TGTGCCAGCAGCCTGGGCCAGGCCATGGGAGCTTTCTTT,CASSLGQAMGAFF
NA,TRBD1,TRBV7-2,TRBJ2-3,TGTGCCAGCAGCTTGGTGGGACAGGGGAGAAATACGCAGTATTTT,CASSLVGQGRNTQYF
once,NA,TRBV18,TRBJ1-1,TGTGCCAGCTCACCACGGCGCGGGAACACTGAAGCTTTCTTT,CASSPRRGNTEAFF
NA,NA,TRBV5-1,TRBJ1-2,TGCGCCAGCAGCTTGGGGCTATACGGCTACACCTTC,CASSLGLYGYTF
NA,NA,TRBV19,TRBJ1-5,TGTGCCAGCAACATGGGCCAGCGGAATCAGCCCCAGCATTTT,CASNMGQRNQPQHF